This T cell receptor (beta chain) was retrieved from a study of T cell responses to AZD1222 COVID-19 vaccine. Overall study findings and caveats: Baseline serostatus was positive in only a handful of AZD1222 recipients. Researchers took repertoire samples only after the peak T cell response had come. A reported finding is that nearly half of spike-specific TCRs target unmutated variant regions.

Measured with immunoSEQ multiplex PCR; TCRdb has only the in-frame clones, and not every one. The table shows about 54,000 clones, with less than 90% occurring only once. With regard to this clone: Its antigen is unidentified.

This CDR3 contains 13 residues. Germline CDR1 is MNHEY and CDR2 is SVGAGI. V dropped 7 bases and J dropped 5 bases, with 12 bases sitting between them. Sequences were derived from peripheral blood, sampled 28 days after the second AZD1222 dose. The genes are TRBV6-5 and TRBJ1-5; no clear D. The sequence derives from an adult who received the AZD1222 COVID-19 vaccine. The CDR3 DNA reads TGTGCCAGCACCCAAAGGAGGGATCAGCCCCAGCATTTT. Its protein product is CASTQRRDQPQHF.